These 2 T cell receptor beta chains were sequenced from one sample in a study of human T cells and chemical hapten exposure. Each CDR3 protein gets one entry after TCRdb re-called the RACE reads with MiXCR. Of around 300,000 distinct CDR3 sequences listed, roughly 6.9% are singletons. Time point here: patch test 1, 2 weeks after DPC sensitization. Treatment defined: therapeutic diphenylcyclopropenone sensitization with weekly scalp DPC. This sample comprised whole blood, obtained in connection with sensitization to the hapten diphenylcyclopropenone (DPC). These receptors were obtained from a woman aged 18-29 years with alopecia areata. Some clones in this sample may be carry-over from other donors' samples.

The table lists this clonotype with a few counts. The CDR3 coding sequence is TGTGCCAGCAGACGAGACACCGGGGAGCTGTTTTTT. Its protein product is CASRRDTGELFF. The chain uses TRBV12-3 or TRBV12-4 and TRBJ2-2, with unresolved D. The ends were cut back, 6 bases at V and 3 bases at J, with 5 bases in the middle. The CDR3 totals 12 residues.

The chain employs TRBV19 and TRBJ1-5; TRBD1 is a possible D gene (5 bases). The CDR3 has 14 residues. V lost 4 bases and J 3 bases, leaving 10 bases between the germline ends. Germline values: CDR1 LNHDA, CDR2 SQIVND (reference sequence). The CDR3 nucleotides read TGTGCCAGTAGTACGACAGCCTACAATCAGCCCCAGCATTTT. It specifies CASSTTAYNQPQHF. Full variable domain (remainder filled in from reference TRBV19 and TRBJ1-5): DGGITQSPKYLFRKEGQNVTLSCEQNLNHDAMYWYRQDPGQGLRLIYYSQIVNDFQKGDIAEGYSVSREKKESFPLTVTSAQKNPTAFYLCASSTTAYNQPQHFGDGTRLSIL.